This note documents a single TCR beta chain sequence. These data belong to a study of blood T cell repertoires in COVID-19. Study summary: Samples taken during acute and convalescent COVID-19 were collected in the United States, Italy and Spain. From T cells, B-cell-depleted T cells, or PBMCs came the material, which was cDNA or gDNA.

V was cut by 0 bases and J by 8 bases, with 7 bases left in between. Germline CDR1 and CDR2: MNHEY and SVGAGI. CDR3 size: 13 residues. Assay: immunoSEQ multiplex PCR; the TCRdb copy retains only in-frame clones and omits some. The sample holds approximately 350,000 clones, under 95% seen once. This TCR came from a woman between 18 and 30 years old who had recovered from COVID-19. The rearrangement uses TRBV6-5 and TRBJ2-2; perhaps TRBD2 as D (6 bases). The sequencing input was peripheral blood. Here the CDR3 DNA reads TGTGCCAGCAGTTACTCGGAGGGAGGGGAGCTGTTTTTT. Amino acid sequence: CASSYSEGGELFF.